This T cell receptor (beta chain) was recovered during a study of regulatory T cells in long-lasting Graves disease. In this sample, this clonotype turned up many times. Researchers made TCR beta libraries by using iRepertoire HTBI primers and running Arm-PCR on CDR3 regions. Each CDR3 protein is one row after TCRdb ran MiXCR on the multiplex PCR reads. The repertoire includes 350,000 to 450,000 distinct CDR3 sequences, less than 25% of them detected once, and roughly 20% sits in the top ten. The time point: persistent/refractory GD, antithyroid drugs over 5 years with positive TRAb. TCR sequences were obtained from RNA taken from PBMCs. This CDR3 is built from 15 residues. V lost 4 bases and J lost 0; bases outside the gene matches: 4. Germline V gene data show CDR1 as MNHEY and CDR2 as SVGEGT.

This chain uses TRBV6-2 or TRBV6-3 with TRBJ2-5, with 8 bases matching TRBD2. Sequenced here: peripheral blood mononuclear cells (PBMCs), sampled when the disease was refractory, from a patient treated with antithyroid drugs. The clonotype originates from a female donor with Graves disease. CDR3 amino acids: CASSSPLADQETQYF. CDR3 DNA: TGTGCCAGCAGTTCCCCACTAGCGGACCAAGAGACCCAGTACTTC.